This TCR beta chain was profiled in a study of identical twins. Concerning this clonotype itself: The antigen is not known.

V shed 10 bases and J 13 bases; nucleotides not matched to a gene: 9. The CDR3 runs to 12 residues. Germline assignment: CDR1 ENHRY and CDR2 SYGVKD. Study-wide findings and caveats: With monozygotic twins, out-of-frame TCR alpha sharing exceeded what models estimated.

TCRdb re-called the 5' RACE reads with MiXCR, one entry per CDR3 protein. The sample has about 530,000 distinct CDR3 sequences; about a fifth are singletons. The same specimen was also included in a second study, on yellow fever vaccine responses in identical twins.

This chain links TRBV10-3 with TRBJ2-1, with 11 nucleotides matching TRBD2. This sequence was found in a woman between 18 and 29 years old in good health. What was sequenced was CD4+ T cells sorted from blood. The CDR3 sequence is CATQLTSGTQFF. The DNA of the CDR3 is TGTGCCACCCAATTGACTAGCGGGACCCAGTTCTTC.